The clone carrying this T cell receptor (beta chain) appeared a few times. V was clipped by 5 bases and J by 8 bases; unmatched bases: 19. Germline CDR1 is LNHNV and CDR2 is YYDKDF (reference sequence). This CDR3 contains 18 residues. This sample was taken from a study of shared clonotypes between healthy human individuals. TCRdb's copy holds only in-frame clones and misses some; the assay was immunoSEQ multiplex PCR. The sample has 730,000 or so clones, about three quarters seen once. The source of this sequence is a woman aged 30 to 39 in good health. The chain employs TRBV15 and TRBJ2-1, with 9 positions matching TRBD1. Sequences were obtained from memory CD4+ T cells sorted from blood. Subset here: CD45RA-negative fraction. The CDR3 is CATSPRRTGEGPRDEQFF. CDR3 bases: TGTGCCACCAGCCCCCGCCGGACAGGGGAAGGGCCTAGGGATGAGCAGTTCTTC.